This T cell receptor (beta chain) is drawn from a study of blood T cell repertoires in COVID-19 (dated by TCRdb to about 2020). As for the study more broadly: The collaborator samples originated in the United States, Italy and Spain and spanned the acute and convalescent phases of COVID-19. Deeply sampled blood TCRbeta repertoires from subjects exposed to, actively infected with, or recovered from COVID-19 were included in the dataset. HLA class I and class II types, where available, came from metadata supplied by the sample provider rather than from assay-based typing. The repertoires were released in a freely available public database intended as a resource for research on the immune response to SARS-CoV-2. Sample metadata almost always included a de-identified subject ID, COVID-19 status, age in years and sex. Samples came from the ongoing ImmuneRACE study (first 160 participants) plus 1,254 subjects from 6 global collaborators. The material from the prospective study consisted of cDNA or gDNA derived from T cells, B-cell-depleted T cells, or PBMCs.

Each collaborating institution followed its own protocols to collect whole blood in K2EDTA tubes. For TCRbeta analysis, collaborators shipped samples as frozen whole blood, isolated PBMCs, or DNA extracted from either of those sample types. The CDR3 spans 15 residues, from the cysteine through the phenylalanine. Of the read, only the CDR3 DNA is kept; its 45 bases are in frame from base 1. Relative to germline, V is missing 2 bases and J is missing 3 bases, with 4 bases of the junction outside any gene match. The germline V gene encodes CDR1 SGHRS and CDR2 YFSETQ. As concerns this clone: This receptor's antigen is unknown. No base qualities exist here, and no much larger clone lies one base off it.

Broad study findings and their caveats: How much clinical and demographic metadata was included differed by source and by participant, and the metadata was provided uncurated.

TCRbeta CDR3 regions were amplified from genomic DNA using the immunoSEQ Assay, a bias-controlled multiplex PCR. Under the source paper's analysis protocol: Nucleated cell counts per sample were estimated from amplification of reference gene primers within the assay. To quantify the absolute abundance of each unique TCRbeta CDR3 rearrangement, sequence reads were collapsed and filtered. For each sample, productive Simpson clonality was calculated as the square root of Simpson's diversity index over productive rearrangements. TCRdb obtained this table from immuneACCESS and retained in-frame rearrangements with V and J assigned. These tables miss some clones; where compared with another copy, unresolved V genes account for less than half of the shortfall, and the remainder is unexplained. The V and J calls and clone size are taken from that table; D and trimming were inferred from the DNA. In this sample the table shows fewer than 40,000 clones, approximately 85% of which occur a single time. The ten largest clones capture around 9% of the sample.

The clonotype originates from a man older than 75 with active COVID-19. Recombination linked TRBV5-1 to TRBJ2-7; TRBD2 matches 11 bases in the middle. The sequencing input was peripheral blood. CDR3 reads: CASSLGSGGDYEQYF. Read as DNA, the sequence is TGCGCCAGCAGCTTAGGTAGCGGGGGGGACTACGAGCAGTACTTC.